The TCR beta chain under discussion was sequenced for a study of blood T cell repertoires in COVID-19. Study-wide context: Donors in the United States, Italy and Spain gave samples during acute or convalescent COVID-19. PBMCs, B-cell-depleted T cells, or T cells were the source of the cDNA or gDNA that made up the material.

The ends lost 0 bases at V and 0 bases at J; junction bases unmatched: 14. This CDR3 spans 20 amino acids. Germline V gene sequence: CDR1 LGHDT, CDR2 YNNKEL (reference sequence). This clone was detected only a few times. Per the original methods: By means of reference gene primer amplification, nucleated cell counts were estimated. Sequenced by immunoSEQ multiplex PCR; TCRdb stores in-frame clones only, minus some. The D gene and trimming were derived from the DNA, and the V and J assignments and clone size from that table. The sample lists 40,000 to 55,000 clones, roughly 83% occurring once. The TCR comes from a man over 45 with active COVID-19. Sequenced sample: peripheral blood. The V call is TRBV3-1 (or the pseudogene TRBV3-2), the J call TRBJ1-5; 7 bases are a match to TRBD1. The CDR3 loop is CASSQDRGGRGTSSNQPQHF. For the CDR3, the DNA is TGTGCCAGCAGCCAAGATCGTGGAGGCAGGGGGACTTCTAGCAATCAGCCCCAGCATTTT.